The 20 T cell receptor beta chains below come from one sample, sequenced in a study of tumor-infiltrating lymphocytes in glioblastoma multiforme. TCRB libraries came from RNA via three nested multiplex PCR rounds. In TCRdb, the multiplex PCR reads were re-called with MiXCR into one record per CDR3 protein. The sample contains 20,000 or so distinct CDR3 sequences, about two thirds of which appear only once. Sequencing used peripheral blood. The receptors shown here come from a male donor with glioblastoma.

With regard to this clonotype: One end of the junction is discordant with germline, which a read error may explain. The chain links TRBV20-1 to TRBJ2-1; D might be TRBD2 (5 bases). Per the germline V gene, CDR1 is DFQATT and CDR2 is SNEGSKA (reference sequence). The CDR3 is 16 amino acids. Here the CDR3 DNA reads TGCAGTGCTAGAACGGGGTTGCGGGTGTTCTACTATGAGCAGCTCTTC. Translated: CSARTGLRVFYYEQLF.

Of note for this clonotype: Its ends do not fully match the called genes, so a read error is possible. V usage is TRBV20-1 and J usage is TRBJ1-1; D is unresolved. The V gene's germline CDR1 is DFQATT and CDR2 SNEGSKA (reference sequence). CDR3 length equals 16 residues. CDR3 amino acids: CSARDFSAGRNTEAFF. The CDR3 DNA reads as TGTAGTGCCCGTGACTTCTCCGCTGGACGGAACACTGAAGCTTTCTTT.

This clonotype was detected only a few times. A much larger clone differs by one base, so this may be a read error. In DNA form, the CDR3 reads TGTGCCAGCCGTCAACAGGGAGGCCCACCCCTCCGCTTT. This encodes CASRQQGGPPLRF. This chain links TRBV6-2 or TRBV6-3 with TRBJ1-6, with a tentative D call TRBD1 (6 bases). Germline V gives CDR1 MNHEY, CDR2 SVGEGT. This CDR3 spans 13 amino acids.

The gene calls are TRBV29-1 and TRBJ2-3; D gene unclear. This CDR3 is 14 amino acids long. Germline assignment: CDR1 SQVTM and CDR2 ANQGSEA. The CDR3 bases are TGCAGTGACCTCCGCGATAGGGTGTCAGATACGCAGTATTTT. It codes for CSDLRDRVSDTQYF.

By sample fraction, this clonotype is medium-sized. This chain connects TRBV29-1 to TRBJ2-7; no clear D. The CDR3 runs 16 residues. Germline V gene data show CDR1 as SQVTM and CDR2 as ANQGSEA. This chain's CDR3 is CRVLDPRSPKQYEQYF. The CDR3 DNA reads as TGCAGGGTTCTCGATCCAAGGTCTCCCAAACAGTACGAGCAGTACTTC.

This clonotype was seen ten or more times. The rearrangement links TRBV10-3 to TRBJ2-7; D may match TRBD1 or TRBD2 (5 bases each). Deletions cut 10 bases from V and 3 bases from J, with 16 bases between. The CDR3 spans 13 residues. Germline lookup yields CDR1 ENHRY and CDR2 SYGVKD. This CDR3 is CATTPEGIYEQYF. Written as DNA, the CDR3 is TGTGCCACCACCCCCGAGGGGATCTACGAGCAGTACTTC.

The chain has TRBV20-1 and TRBJ1-3; no clear D. Germline V gene data show CDR1 as DFQATT and CDR2 as SNEGSKA (reference sequence). The CDR3 length is 13 residues. Trimming stripped 7 bases from V and 2 bases from J, with 12 bases between. CDR3 DNA: TGCAGTGTCTATTCGGATGCTGGAAACACCATATATTTT. Protein sequence: CSVYSDAGNTIYF.

The genes are TRBV6-2 or TRBV6-3 and TRBJ2-2, with a tentative D call TRBD1 (5 bases). The CDR3 has 16 amino acids. Germline V gene sequence: CDR1 MNHEY, CDR2 SVGEGT. V lost 8 bases and J 0 bases, leaving 16 bases between the germline ends. The CDR3 region is CASDVGANANTGELFF. Written as DNA, the CDR3 is TGTGCCAGCGATGTAGGGGCAAATGCGAACACCGGGGAGCTGTTTTTT.

The V and J genes are TRBV6-5 and TRBJ2-1, with TRBD2 matching over 12 bases. The CDR3 runs to 15 residues. With 6 bases clipped from V and 9 bases from J, the junction kept 9 bases outside the gene matches. CDR1 is MNHEY and CDR2 is SVGAGI in the germline V gene. In DNA form, the CDR3 reads TGTGCCAGCAGGGCGACTAGCGGGAGAACGGGTGAGCAGTTCTTC. It yields the protein CASRATSGRTGEQFF.

Notes on this clonotype: One end of the junction does not line up with germline, which may come from a read error. The chain recombines TRBV6-5 with TRBJ2-5, with D uncertain. Looked up from germline, CDR1 is MNHEY and CDR2 is SVGAGI. The CDR3 covers 15 residues. The DNA for the CDR3 is TGTGCCAGCAGTCCGTCCCCCAGGATCCAACAGACCCAGTACTTC. This sequence encodes CASSPSPRIQQTQYF.

The V and J genes are TRBV29-1 and TRBJ2-2, with D possibly matching TRBD1 (5 bases). CDR3 length equals 14 residues. Germline V lookup: CDR1 SQVTM, CDR2 ANQGSEA. The CDR3 sequence: CSVEAGWDTGELFF. The CDR3 coding sequence is TGCAGTGTAGAGGCAGGGTGGGACACCGGGGAGCTGTTTTTT.

Of note for this clonotype: At one end, the junction sequence differs from germline, possibly due to a read error. This rearrangement joins TRBV11-2 to TRBJ2-7; no clear D gene. Germline lookup yields CDR1 SGHAT and CDR2 FQNNGV. The CDR3 spans 13 residues. The CDR3 coding sequence is TGTGCCAGCAGCAGTACCTACTCCTACGGGCAGTACTTC. Its translation: CASSSTYSYGQYF.

Concerning this clonotype itself: One end of the junction varies from germline; a read error may be responsible. This sequence joins TRBV14 and TRBJ1-6; D ambiguous. This CDR3 contains 13 residues. The germline CDR1 and CDR2 sequences are SGHDN and FVKESK. CDR3 loop: CARSQPLNSPLHF. The CDR3 DNA reads TGTGCCAGGAGCCAACCGCTTAATTCACCCCTCCACTTT.

This clonotype was counted only a few times. Germline is not matched at one junction end, which may reflect a read error. This sequence joins TRBV20-1 and TRBJ1-1, with D possibly matching TRBD1 (5 bases). The CDR3 has 15 residues. CDR1 is DFQATT, CDR2 SNEGSKA, per germline (reference sequence). DNA of the CDR3: TGCAGGCAAGACAGCCTTGGCTCCATGAACACTGAAGCTCTCTTT. Protein product: CRQDSLGSMNTEALF.

A remark on this clonotype: Sequence at one end of the junction differs from germline and may be a read error. The chain links TRBV20-1 to TRBJ2-7; the match to TRBD2 covers 11 bases. Germline V CDR1 and CDR2: DFQATT, SNEGSKA (reference sequence). The CDR3 consists of 14 residues. CDR3 in DNA: TGCAGAGCTAGGGCACTAGCGGGAGTTCACGAGCAGTACTTC. Protein product: CRARALAGVHEQYF.

The table lists this clonotype with a few counts. An end of the junction differs from the germline gene, which may be a read error. J is TRBJ2-1 and V is TRBV11-2, with a weak D call TRBD1 (6 bases). Germline assignment: CDR1 SGHAT and CDR2 FQNNGV. This CDR3 has 13 amino acids. Here the CDR3 reads CASGLERGNEQFF. CDR3 in DNA: TGTGCCAGCGGCTTAGAGAGGGGGAATGAGCAGTTCTTT.

Worth noting for this clonotype: A read error may be the cause here, since a much bigger clone is one base away. The chain couples TRBV5-1 to TRBJ2-1; D might be TRBD1 or TRBD2, each matching 5 bases. Germline V gives CDR1 SGHRS, CDR2 YFSETQ. The CDR3 has 13 amino acids. Written as DNA, the CDR3 is TGCGTCAGCAGCTGGGGGTCAGTCAATGAGCAGTTCTTC. It translates to CVSSWGSVNEQFF.

Comment on this clonotype: The CDR3 end shows no conserved phenylalanine or tryptophan, and so a read error is likely. The chain has TRBV11-2 and TRBJ2-7; D call uncertain. The CDR3 consists of 13 residues. Per the germline V gene, CDR1 is SGHAT and CDR2 is FQNNGV. CDR3 sequence: CAISLEPSYEQYI. The CDR3 DNA sequence: TGTGCCATCAGCTTAGAGCCCAGCTACGAGCAGTACATC.

Many counts were recorded for this clonotype. The V gene is TRBV20-1, the J gene TRBJ2-3; 9 nucleotides match TRBD2. Germline CDR1 and CDR2: DFQATT and SNEGSKA (reference sequence). The V gene end was trimmed by 6 bases and the J gene end by 2 bases; junction bases not matched to a gene: 12. CDR3 length: 16 amino acids. CDR3 nucleotides: TGCAGTGCAACAGATCCGGGACTAGCTAACACAGATACGCAGTATTTT. Its protein is CSATDPGLANTDTQYF.

Details on this clonotype: Without the conserved terminal phenylalanine or tryptophan, this CDR3 likely stems from a read error. The genes are TRBV5-6 and TRBJ2-2; 7 bases fit TRBD1. This CDR3 has 16 residues. Germline values: CDR1 SGHDT, CDR2 YYEEEE. With 0 bases clipped from V and 5 bases from J, the junction kept 7 bases outside the gene matches. The CDR3 DNA reads TGTGCCAGCAGCTTGGCGGACAGGTTCGATACCGGGGAGCTGTTTCTC. Translation gives CASSLADRFDTGELFL.